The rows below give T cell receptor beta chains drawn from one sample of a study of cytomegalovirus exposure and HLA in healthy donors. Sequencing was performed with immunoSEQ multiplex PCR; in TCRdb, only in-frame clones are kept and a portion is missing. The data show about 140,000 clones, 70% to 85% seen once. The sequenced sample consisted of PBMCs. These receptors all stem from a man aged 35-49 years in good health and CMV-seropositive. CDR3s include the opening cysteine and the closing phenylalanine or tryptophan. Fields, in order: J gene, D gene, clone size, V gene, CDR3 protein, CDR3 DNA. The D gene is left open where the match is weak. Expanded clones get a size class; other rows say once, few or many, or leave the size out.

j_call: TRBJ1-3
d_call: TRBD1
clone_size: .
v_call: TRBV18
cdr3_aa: CASSPTYDRVGSGNTIYF
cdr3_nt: TGTGCCAGCTCACCAACGTACGACAGGGTTGGCTCTGGAAACACCATATATTTT

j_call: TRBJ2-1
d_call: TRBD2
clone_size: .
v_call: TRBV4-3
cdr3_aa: CASSQALAGGPWDNEQFF
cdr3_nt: TGCGCCAGCAGCCAGGCACTAGCGGGGGGCCCCTGGGACAATGAGCAGTTCTTC

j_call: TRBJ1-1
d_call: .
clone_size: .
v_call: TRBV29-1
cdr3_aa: CSVDWWAGAPEAFF
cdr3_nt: TGCAGCGTTGACTGGTGGGCGGGGGCCCCTGAAGCTTTCTTT

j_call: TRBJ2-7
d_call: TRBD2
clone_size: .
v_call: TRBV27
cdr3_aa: CASSDTSGGRYEQYF
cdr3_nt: TGTGCCAGCAGTGACACTAGCGGGGGGCGGTACGAGCAGTACTTC

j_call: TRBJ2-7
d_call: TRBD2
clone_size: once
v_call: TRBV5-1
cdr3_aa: CASNPTSAIYEQYF
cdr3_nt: TGCGCCAGCAATCCGACTAGCGCAATCTACGAGCAGTACTTC

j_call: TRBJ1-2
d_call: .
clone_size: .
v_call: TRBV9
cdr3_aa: CASSVMASYGYTF
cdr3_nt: TGTGCCAGCAGCGTGATGGCTTCCTATGGCTACACCTTC

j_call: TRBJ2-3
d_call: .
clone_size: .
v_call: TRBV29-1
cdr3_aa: CSVTKGQPSTDTQYF
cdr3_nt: TGCAGCGTGACCAAAGGACAGCCCAGCACAGATACGCAGTATTTT

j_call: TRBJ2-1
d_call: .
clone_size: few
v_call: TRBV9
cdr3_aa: CASSVDGYNEQFF
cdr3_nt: TGTGCCAGCAGCGTAGACGGCTACAATGAGCAGTTCTTC

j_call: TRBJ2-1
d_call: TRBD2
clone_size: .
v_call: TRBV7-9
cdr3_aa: CASSSSGGMHNEQFF
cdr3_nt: TGTGCCAGCAGCTCTAGCGGGGGGATGCACAATGAGCAGTTCTTC

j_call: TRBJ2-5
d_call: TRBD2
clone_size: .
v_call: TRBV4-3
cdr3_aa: CASSQLRGMGETQYF
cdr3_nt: TGCGCCAGCAGCCAGTTGCGGGGGATGGGAGAGACCCAGTACTTC

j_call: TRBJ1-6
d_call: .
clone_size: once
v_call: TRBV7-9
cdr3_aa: CSSGEGSPLHF
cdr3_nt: TGTTCCAGCGGGGAGGGTTCACCCCTCCACTTT

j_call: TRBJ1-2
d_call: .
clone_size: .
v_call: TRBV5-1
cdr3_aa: CASAEGDYGYTF
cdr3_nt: TGCGCCAGCGCGGAGGGTGACTATGGCTACACCTTC

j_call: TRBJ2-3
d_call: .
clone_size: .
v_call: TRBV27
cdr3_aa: CASSSRRVDTQYF
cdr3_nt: TGTGCCAGCAGTTCTCGGAGGGTCGATACGCAGTATTTT